The T cell receptor beta chain under discussion was sequenced for a study of CD8 T cells in ankylosing spondylitis (TCRdb year 2017). In the study overall: The study profiled T cell receptor beta repertoires in healthy donors and ankylosing spondylitis patients to find disease-linked TCR variants. The full study cohort comprised 25 or so ankylosing spondylitis patients and roughly 100 healthy donors. Peripheral blood was sampled, and synovial fluid was additionally collected from ankylosing spondylitis patients. Paper-wide results and their limitations: Blood from ankylosing spondylitis patients appeared to be characterized by a TCR beta motif made up of seven or eight highly homologous amino acid variants. In peripheral blood, the disease-linked clones were found at relatively low frequencies and had a CD8+ phenotype. Some motif variants had previously been reported in the synovial fluid and blood of reactive arthritis patients, which suggests shared mechanisms of disease initiation. Significant enrichment of the disease-linked clones was reported in matched synovial fluid samples from ankylosing spondylitis patients.

V is reduced by 1 base and J by 1 base, leaving a spacing of 5 bases between them. For CDR1 and CDR2, the germline V gene lists MNHEY and SVGAGI. The CDR3 runs 14 residues from the cysteine to the phenylalanine. Only CDR3 DNA is held: 42 bases, read in frame from base 1. The sample was run on an Illumina MiSeq. Quantitative 5'-RACE with molecular barcodes was used to prepare TCR beta libraries. The study's own analysis went as follows. Disease-linked TCR variants were identified with a new computational method built on a probabilistic model of VDJ rearrangement. TCRdb redid the processing of the public reads, applying fastp at Q25 and MiXCR, and retained in-frame beta chains. Identical CDR3 proteins give one entry, which carries the most common genes and DNA. The V and J calls were determined by TCRdb, not by the authors. Here the sample has about 24,000 distinct CDR3 sequences; 10% to 15% occur a single time. The ten top clones hold under 40% of the sample.

This clonotype was detected ten times or more. Its cognate antigen has yet to be identified. There are no base qualities to consult, and no much larger clone falls within one base. This clonotype was obtained from a male donor with ankylosing spondylitis or in good health (not recorded which). The sequence joins TRBV6-5 to TRBJ2-1; there is no confident call for the D gene. The sequenced sample was blood. The CDR3 reads CASSYFGSYNEQFF. Read as DNA, the sequence is TGTGCCAGCAGTTACTTTGGTTCCTACAATGAGCAGTTCTTC.